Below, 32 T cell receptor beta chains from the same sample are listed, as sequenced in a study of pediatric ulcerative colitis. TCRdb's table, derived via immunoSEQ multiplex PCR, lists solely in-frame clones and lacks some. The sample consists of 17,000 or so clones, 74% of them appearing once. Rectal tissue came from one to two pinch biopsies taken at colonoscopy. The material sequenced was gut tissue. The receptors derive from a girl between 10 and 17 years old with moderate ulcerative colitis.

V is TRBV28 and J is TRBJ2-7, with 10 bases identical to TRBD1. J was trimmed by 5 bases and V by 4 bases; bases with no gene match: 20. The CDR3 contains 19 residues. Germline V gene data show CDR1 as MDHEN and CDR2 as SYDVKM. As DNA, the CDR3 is TGTGCCAGCAGTTCCCCATGGCTTGTCCGGGACAGGGGTTGTAACGAGCAGTACTTC. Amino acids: CASSSPWLVRDRGCNEQYF.

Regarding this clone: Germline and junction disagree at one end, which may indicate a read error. The CDR3 here is CASSSQGSEQFF. For the CDR3, the DNA is TGTGCTAGCAGCTCACAGGGGAGTGAGCAGTTCTTC. The chain joins TRBV7-7 to TRBJ2-1, with TRBD1 matching 7 bases. The CDR3 runs 12 residues. Per the germline V gene, CDR1 is SSHAT and CDR2 is FNYEAQ (reference sequence).

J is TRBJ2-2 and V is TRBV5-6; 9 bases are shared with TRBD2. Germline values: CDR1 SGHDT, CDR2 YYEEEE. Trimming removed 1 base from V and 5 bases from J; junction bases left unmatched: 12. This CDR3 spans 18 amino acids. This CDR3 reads CASSLQLRGRALTGELFF. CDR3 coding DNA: TGTGCCAGCAGCTTGCAATTACGCGGGAGGGCCTTAACCGGGGAGCTGTTTTTT.

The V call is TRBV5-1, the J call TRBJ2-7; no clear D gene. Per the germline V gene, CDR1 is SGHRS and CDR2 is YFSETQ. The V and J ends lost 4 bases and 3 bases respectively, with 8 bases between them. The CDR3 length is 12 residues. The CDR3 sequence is CASSPDGYEQYF. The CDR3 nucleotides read TGCGCCAGCAGCCCGGACGGCTACGAGCAGTACTTC.

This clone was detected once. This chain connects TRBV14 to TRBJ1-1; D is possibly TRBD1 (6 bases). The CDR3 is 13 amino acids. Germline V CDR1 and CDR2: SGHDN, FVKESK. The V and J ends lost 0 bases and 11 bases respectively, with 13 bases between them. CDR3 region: CASSQDRGLWAFF. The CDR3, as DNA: TGTGCCAGCAGCCAAGATCGGGGGCTATGGGCTTTCTTT.

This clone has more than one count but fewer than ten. The CDR3 protein is CASSPTFSNQPQHF. The CDR3 DNA follows: TGTGCCAGCAGTCCGACTTTCAGCAATCAGCCCCAGCATTTT. The rearrangement joins TRBV28 to TRBJ1-5; D remains ambiguous. CDR3 length: 14 amino acids. The ends were cut back, 5 bases at V and 1 base at J, with 9 bases in the middle. Germline values: CDR1 MDHEN, CDR2 SYDVKM.

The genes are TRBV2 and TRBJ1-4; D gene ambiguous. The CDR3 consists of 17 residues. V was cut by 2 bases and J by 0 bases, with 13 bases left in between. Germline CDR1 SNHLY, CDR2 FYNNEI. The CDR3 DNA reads TGTGCCAGCAGTGAATCCCAGCGTGGGACAACTAATGAAAAACTGTTTTTT. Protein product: CASSESQRGTTNEKLFF.

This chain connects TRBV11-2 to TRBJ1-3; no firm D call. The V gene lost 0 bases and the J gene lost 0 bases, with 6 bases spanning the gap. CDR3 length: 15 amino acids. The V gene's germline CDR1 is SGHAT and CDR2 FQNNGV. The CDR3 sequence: CASSLDASSGNTIYF. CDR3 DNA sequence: TGTGCCAGCAGCTTAGACGCAAGCTCTGGAAACACCATATATTTT.

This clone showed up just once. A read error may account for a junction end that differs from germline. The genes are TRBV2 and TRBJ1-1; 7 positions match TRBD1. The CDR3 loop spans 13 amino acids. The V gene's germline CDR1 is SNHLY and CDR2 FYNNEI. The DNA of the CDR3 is TGTGCCAGCACTGAAGGGGGCCTGACTGAAGCTTTCTTT. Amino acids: CASTEGGLTEAFF.

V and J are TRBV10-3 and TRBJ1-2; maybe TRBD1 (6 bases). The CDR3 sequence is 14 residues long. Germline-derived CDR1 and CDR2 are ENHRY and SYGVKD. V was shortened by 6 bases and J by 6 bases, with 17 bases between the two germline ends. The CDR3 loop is CAISEGGGKNGYTF. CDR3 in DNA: TGTGCCATCAGCGAGGGGGGCGGTAAGAATGGCTACACCTTC.

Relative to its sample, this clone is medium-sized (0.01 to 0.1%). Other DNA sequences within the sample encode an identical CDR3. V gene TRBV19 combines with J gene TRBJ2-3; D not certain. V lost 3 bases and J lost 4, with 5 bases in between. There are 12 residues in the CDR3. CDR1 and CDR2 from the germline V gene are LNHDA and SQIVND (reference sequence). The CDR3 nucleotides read TGTGCCAGTAGTATTAGGGCAGATACGCAGTATTTT. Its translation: CASSIRADTQYF.

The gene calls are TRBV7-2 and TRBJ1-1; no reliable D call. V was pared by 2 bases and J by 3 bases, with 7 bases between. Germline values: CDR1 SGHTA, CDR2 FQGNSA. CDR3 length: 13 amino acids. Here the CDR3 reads CASSLSRDTEAFF. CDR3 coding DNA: TGTGCCAGCAGCTTAAGTCGGGACACTGAAGCTTTCTTT.

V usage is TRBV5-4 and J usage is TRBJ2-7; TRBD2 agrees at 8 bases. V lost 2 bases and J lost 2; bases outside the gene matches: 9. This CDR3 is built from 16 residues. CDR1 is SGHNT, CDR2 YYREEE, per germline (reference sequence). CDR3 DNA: TGTGCCAGCAGCTTCTACAATAGCGGGATTCCCTACGAGCAGTACTTC. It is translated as CASSFYNSGIPYEQYF. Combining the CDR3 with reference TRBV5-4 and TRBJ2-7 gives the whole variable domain ETGVTQSPTHLIKTRGQQVTLRCSSQSGHNTVSWYQQALGQGPQFIFQYYREEENGRGNFPPRFSGLQFPNYSSELNVNALELDDSALYLCASSFYNSGIPYEQYFGPGTRLTVT.

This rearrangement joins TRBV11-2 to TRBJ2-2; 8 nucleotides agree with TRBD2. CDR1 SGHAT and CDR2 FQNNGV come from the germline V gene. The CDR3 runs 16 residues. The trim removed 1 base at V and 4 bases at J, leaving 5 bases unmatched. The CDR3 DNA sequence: TGTGCCAGCAGCTTAGTCTCCGGGAGGGTCACCGGGGAGCTGTTTTTT. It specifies CASSLVSGRVTGELFF.

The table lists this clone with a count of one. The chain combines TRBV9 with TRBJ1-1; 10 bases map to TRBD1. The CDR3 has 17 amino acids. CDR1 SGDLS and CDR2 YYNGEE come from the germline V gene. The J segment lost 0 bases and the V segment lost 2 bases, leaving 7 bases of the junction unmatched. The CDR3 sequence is CASSVRDRGYMNTEAFF. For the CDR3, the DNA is TGTGCCAGCAGCGTCCGGGACAGGGGTTACATGAACACTGAAGCTTTCTTT. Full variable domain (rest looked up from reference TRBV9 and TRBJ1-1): DSGVTQTPKHLITATGQRVTLRCSPRSGDLSVYWYQQSLDQGLQFLIQYYNGEERAKGNILERFSAQQFPDLHSELNLSSLELGDSALYFCASSVRDRGYMNTEAFFGQGTRLTVV.

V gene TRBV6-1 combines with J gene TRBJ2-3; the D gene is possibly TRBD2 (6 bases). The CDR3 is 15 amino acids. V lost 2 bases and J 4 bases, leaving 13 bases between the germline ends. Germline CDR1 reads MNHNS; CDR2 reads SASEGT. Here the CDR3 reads CASSEQGGSPDTQYF. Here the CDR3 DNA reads TGTGCCAGCAGTGAACAGGGAGGTTCGCCAGATACGCAGTATTTT.

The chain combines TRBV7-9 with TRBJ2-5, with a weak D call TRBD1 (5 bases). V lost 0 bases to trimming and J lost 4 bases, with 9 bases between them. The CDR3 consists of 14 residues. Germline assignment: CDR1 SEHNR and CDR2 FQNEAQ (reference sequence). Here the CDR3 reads CASSLAGLTETQYF. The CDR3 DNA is TGTGCCAGCAGCTTAGCGGGGCTGACAGAGACCCAGTACTTC.

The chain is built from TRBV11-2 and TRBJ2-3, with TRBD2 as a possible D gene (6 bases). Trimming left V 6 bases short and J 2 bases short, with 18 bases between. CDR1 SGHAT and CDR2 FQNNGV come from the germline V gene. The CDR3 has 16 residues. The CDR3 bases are TGTGCCAGCAGGCATACTAGCCGACCCTTCACAGATACGCAGTATTTT. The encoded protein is CASRHTSRPFTDTQYF. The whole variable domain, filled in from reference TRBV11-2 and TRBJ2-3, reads EAGVAQSPRYKIIEKRQSVAFWCNPISGHATLYWYQQILGQGPKLLIQFQNNGVVDDSQLPKDRFSAERLKGVDSTLKIQPAKLEDSAVYLCASRHTSRPFTDTQYFGPGTRLTVL.

CDR3 DNA: TGTGCCAGCACCACCGGGGGTACTTTTGGAAACACCATATATTTT. Residues: CASTTGGTFGNTIYF. This rearrangement joins TRBV6-6 to TRBJ1-3, with D possibly TRBD1 on 5 matching bases. The CDR3 loop spans 15 amino acids. The V gene lost 7 bases and the J gene lost 3 bases, with 16 bases spanning the gap. Germline lookup yields CDR1 MNHNY and CDR2 SVGAGI (reference sequence).

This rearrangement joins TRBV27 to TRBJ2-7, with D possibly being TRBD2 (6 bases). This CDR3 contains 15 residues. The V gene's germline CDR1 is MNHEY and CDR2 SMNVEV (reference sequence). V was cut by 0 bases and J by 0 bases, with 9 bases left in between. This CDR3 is CASSLSFGSSYEQYF. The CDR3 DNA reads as TGTGCCAGCAGTTTATCGTTCGGGAGCTCCTACGAGCAGTACTTC.

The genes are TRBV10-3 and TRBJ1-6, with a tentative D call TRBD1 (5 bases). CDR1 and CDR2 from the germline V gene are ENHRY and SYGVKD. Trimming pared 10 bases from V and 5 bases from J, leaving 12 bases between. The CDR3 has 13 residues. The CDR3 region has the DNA TGTGCCACCGAGGGACTCAATAATTCACCCCTCCACTTT. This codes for CATEGLNNSPLHF.

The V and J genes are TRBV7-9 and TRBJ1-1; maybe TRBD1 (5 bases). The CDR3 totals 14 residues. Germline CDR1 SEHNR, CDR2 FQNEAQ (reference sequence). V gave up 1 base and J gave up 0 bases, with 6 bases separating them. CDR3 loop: CASSLGGVNTEAFF. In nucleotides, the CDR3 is TGTGCCAGCAGCTTAGGGGGGGTGAACACTGAAGCTTTCTTT.

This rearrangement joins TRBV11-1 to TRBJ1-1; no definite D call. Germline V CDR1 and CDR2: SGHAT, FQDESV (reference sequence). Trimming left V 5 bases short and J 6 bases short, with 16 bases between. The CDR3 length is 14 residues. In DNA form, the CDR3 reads TGTGCCAGCAGCCTCAGTTTACAAGGGTCTGAAGCTTTCTTT. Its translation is CASSLSLQGSEAFF. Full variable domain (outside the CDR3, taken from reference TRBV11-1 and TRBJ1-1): EAEVAQSPRYKITEKSQAVAFWCDPISGHATLYWYRQILGQGPELLVQFQDESVVDDSQLPKDRFSAERLKGVDSTLKIQPAELGDSAMYLCASSLSLQGSEAFFGQGTRLTVV.

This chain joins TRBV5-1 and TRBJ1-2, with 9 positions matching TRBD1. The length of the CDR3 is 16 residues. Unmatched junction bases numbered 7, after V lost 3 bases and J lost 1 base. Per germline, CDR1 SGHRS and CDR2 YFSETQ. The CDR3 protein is CASSWSGDRDNYGYTF. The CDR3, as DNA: TGCGCCAGCAGCTGGTCCGGGGACAGGGATAACTATGGCTACACCTTC.

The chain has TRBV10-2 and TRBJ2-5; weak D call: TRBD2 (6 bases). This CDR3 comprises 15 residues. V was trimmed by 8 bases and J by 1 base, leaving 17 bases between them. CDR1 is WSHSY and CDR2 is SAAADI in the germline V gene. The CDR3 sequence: CASSAAASAQETQYF. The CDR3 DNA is TGCGCCAGCTCCGCCGCGGCTAGCGCCCAAGAGACCCAGTACTTC.

CDR3 sequence: CASSGGDRGLYEQYF. The CDR3 nucleotides are TGTGCCAGTAGTGGAGGGGACAGGGGGCTATACGAGCAGTACTTC. V gene TRBV19 combines with J gene TRBJ2-7; 12 nucleotides agree with TRBD1. The CDR3 length is 15 residues. The junction had 6 bases not matched to a gene; V was cut back by 5 bases and J by 4 bases. CDR1 LNHDA and CDR2 SQIVND come from the germline V gene (reference sequence).

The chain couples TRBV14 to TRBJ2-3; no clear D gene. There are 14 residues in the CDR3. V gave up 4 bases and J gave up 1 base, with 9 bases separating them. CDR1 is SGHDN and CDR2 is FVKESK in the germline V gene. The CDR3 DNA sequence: TGTGCCAGCAGCCCCCCATGGGGCACAGATACGCAGTATTTT. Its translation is CASSPPWGTDTQYF.

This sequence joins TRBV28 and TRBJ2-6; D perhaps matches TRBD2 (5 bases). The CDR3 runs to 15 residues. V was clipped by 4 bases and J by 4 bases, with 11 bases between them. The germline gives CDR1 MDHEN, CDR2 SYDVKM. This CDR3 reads CASSWETSGANVLTF. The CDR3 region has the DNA TGTGCCAGCAGTTGGGAGACATCCGGGGCCAACGTCCTGACTTTC.

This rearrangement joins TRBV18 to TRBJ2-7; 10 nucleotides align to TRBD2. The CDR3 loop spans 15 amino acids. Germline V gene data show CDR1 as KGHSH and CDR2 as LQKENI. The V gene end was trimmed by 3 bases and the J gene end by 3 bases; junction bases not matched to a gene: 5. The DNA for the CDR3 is TGTGCCAGCTCACCCCCCTCTAGCGGGGGCTACGAGCAGTACTTC. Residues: CASSPPSSGGYEQYF.

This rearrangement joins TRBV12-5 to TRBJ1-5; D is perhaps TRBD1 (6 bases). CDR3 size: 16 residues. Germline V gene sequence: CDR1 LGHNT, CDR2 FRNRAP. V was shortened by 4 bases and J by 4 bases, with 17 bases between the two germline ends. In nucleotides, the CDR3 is TGTGCTAGTGGTTCGGCCGTAGGGGGGACAAATCAGCCCCAGCATTTT. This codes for CASGSAVGGTNQPQHF.

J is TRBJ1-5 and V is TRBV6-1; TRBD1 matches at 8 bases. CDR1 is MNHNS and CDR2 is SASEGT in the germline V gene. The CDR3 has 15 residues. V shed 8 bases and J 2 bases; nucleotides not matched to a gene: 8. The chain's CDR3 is CASGPDRVGNQPQHF. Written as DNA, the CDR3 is TGTGCCAGCGGACCGGACAGGGTGGGCAATCAGCCCCAGCATTTT.

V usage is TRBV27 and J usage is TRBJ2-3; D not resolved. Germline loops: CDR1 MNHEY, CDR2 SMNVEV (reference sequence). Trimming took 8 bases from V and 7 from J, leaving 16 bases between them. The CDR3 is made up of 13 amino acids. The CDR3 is CASGLPPPNTQYF. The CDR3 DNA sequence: TGTGCCAGCGGCCTCCCGCCCCCTAATACGCAGTATTTT.